A selection of T cell receptor beta chains follows, all from one sample in a study of technical replicates of blood from a handful of donors. This table comes from immunoSEQ multiplex PCR, and its TCRdb copy is limited to in-frame clones, with some not included. The top ten clones hold about 4.7% of a sample with about 66,000 clones, roughly 90% of them seen once. The sequencing sample was made of PBMCs. All receptors come from a human donor in good health. Some clones in this sample may be carry-over from other donors' samples. Both conserved end residues are part of each CDR3. D genes are given only for firm matches. Not all rows give a size; the values are once, few, many and, for expanded clones, a class.

D gene: -
J gene: TRBJ1-4
V gene: TRBV9
clone size: -
CDR3 protein: CASSPGQLATNEKLFF
CDR3 DNA: TGTGCCAGCAGCCCCGGGCAACTAGCAACTAATGAAAAACTGTTTTTT

D gene: -
J gene: TRBJ1-3
V gene: TRBV30
clone size: -
CDR3 protein: CAYSTGVTTIYF
CDR3 DNA: TGTGCCTACTCTACCGGGGTCACCACCATATATTTT

D gene: -
J gene: TRBJ2-7
V gene: TRBV18
clone size: -
CDR3 protein: CASSPNRGGGMGTEQYF
CDR3 DNA: TGTGCCAGCTCACCAAACAGGGGAGGTGGAATGGGAACCGAGCAGTACTTC

D gene: TRBD1
J gene: TRBJ2-7
V gene: TRBV6-6
clone size: -
CDR3 protein: CASRYGQGPYEQYF
CDR3 DNA: TGTGCCAGCAGGTACGGACAGGGGCCATACGAGCAGTACTTC

D gene: -
J gene: TRBJ1-6
V gene: TRBV2
clone size: -
CDR3 protein: CASSPVGGSPLHF
CDR3 DNA: TGTGCCAGCTCCCCGGTGGGAGGTTCACCCCTCCACTTT

D gene: TRBD1
J gene: TRBJ2-2
V gene: TRBV7-6
clone size: once
CDR3 protein: CASSRGQGANTGELFF
CDR3 DNA: TGTGCCAGCAGCCGTGGACAGGGGGCGAACACCGGGGAGCTGTTTTTT

D gene: TRBD1
J gene: TRBJ2-7
V gene: TRBV5-1
clone size: -
CDR3 protein: CASSLGTGTYEQYF
CDR3 DNA: TGCGCCAGCAGCTTGGGGACAGGGACCTACGAGCAGTACTTC

D gene: -
J gene: TRBJ1-6
V gene: TRBV27
clone size: -
CDR3 protein: CASSHGYNSPLHF
CDR3 DNA: TGTGCCAGCAGTCACGGGTATAATTCACCCCTCCACTTT

D gene: -
J gene: TRBJ2-7
V gene: TRBV7-2
clone size: -
CDR3 protein: CASSFAQALSYEQYF
CDR3 DNA: TGTGCCAGCAGCTTCGCACAGGCTCTCTCCTACGAGCAGTACTTC

D gene: -
J gene: TRBJ2-3
V gene: TRBV7-2
clone size: -
CDR3 protein: CASSLLGGIPDTQYF
CDR3 DNA: TGTGCCAGCAGCCTCTTAGGCGGGATCCCAGATACGCAGTATTTT

D gene: TRBD1
J gene: TRBJ1-6
V gene: TRBV2
clone size: -
CDR3 protein: CASSGTGGNISPLHF
CDR3 DNA: TGTGCCAGCAGCGGGACAGGGGGCAATATTTCACCCCTCCACTTT

D gene: TRBD2
J gene: TRBJ2-5
V gene: TRBV7-9
clone size: -
CDR3 protein: CASSSGTSGQETQYF
CDR3 DNA: TGTGCCAGCAGTTCCGGGACTAGCGGCCAAGAGACCCAGTACTTC

D gene: -
J gene: TRBJ1-5
V gene: TRBV4-3
clone size: -
CDR3 protein: CASSQERGQPQHF
CDR3 DNA: TGCGCCAGCAGCCAAGAAAGGGGACAGCCCCAGCATTTT

D gene: TRBD1
J gene: TRBJ2-3
V gene: TRBV6-6
clone size: -
CDR3 protein: CASRPGQGLADTQYF
CDR3 DNA: TGTGCCAGCAGGCCGGGACAGGGGTTGGCAGATACGCAGTATTTT

D gene: -
J gene: TRBJ1-4
V gene: TRBV4-1
clone size: -
CDR3 protein: CASSQGALRGEKLFF
CDR3 DNA: TGCGCCAGCAGCCAAGGAGCCCTTCGGGGTGAAAAACTGTTTTTT

D gene: TRBD1
J gene: TRBJ2-7
V gene: TRBV7-9
clone size: -
CDR3 protein: CASSQTPGQGYEQYF
CDR3 DNA: TGTGCCAGCAGCCAAACTCCGGGACAGGGCTACGAGCAGTACTTC

D gene: -
J gene: TRBJ2-1
V gene: TRBV20-1
clone size: -
CDR3 protein: CSALSGNEQFF
CDR3 DNA: TGCAGTGCTCTCTCGGGAAATGAGCAGTTCTTC

D gene: TRBD1
J gene: TRBJ2-1
V gene: TRBV2
clone size: -
CDR3 protein: CASRRGQGANEQFF
CDR3 DNA: TGTGCCAGCAGAAGGGGGCAGGGGGCCAATGAGCAGTTCTTC

D gene: -
J gene: TRBJ2-7
V gene: TRBV28
clone size: -
CDR3 protein: CASTEGGLSYEQYF
CDR3 DNA: TGTGCCAGCACCGAAGGAGGGCTCTCCTACGAGCAGTACTTC

D gene: -
J gene: TRBJ1-2
V gene: TRBV5-1
clone size: -
CDR3 protein: CASAIPGNVYGYTF
CDR3 DNA: TGCGCCAGCGCGATTCCGGGGAACGTGTATGGCTACACCTTC